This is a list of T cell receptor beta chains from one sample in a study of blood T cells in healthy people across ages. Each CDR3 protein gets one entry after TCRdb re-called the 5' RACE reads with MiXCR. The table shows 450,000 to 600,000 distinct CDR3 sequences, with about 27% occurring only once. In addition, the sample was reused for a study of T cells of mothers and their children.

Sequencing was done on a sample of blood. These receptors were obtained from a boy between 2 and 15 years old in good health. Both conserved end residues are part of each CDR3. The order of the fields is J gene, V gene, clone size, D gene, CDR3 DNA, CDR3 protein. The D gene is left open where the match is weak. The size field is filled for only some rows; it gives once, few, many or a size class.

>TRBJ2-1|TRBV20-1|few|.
TGCAGTGTTAGTCGCCGGCTAGGAGCGGAGTACAATGAGCAGTTCTTC
CSVSRRLGAEYNEQFF
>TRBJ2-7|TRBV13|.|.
TGTGCCAGCAGCCTACAGGCAGGGGAGTACGAGCAGTACTTC
CASSLQAGEYEQYF
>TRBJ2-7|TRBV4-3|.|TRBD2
TGCGCCAGCAGCCAAGCACCCTATTATAAGCGGGAAGGACACGAGCAGTACTTC
CASSQAPYYKREGHEQYF
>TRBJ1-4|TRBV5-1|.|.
TGCGCCAGCAGCTTGGAGCCGCCTAATGAAAAACTGTTTTTT
CASSLEPPNEKLFF
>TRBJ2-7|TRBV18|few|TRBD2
TGTGCCAGCTCACCGGCGGGGACTAGCGGGGGCGACGAGCAGTACTTC
CASSPAGTSGGDEQYF
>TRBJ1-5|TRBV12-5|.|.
TGTGCTAGTGCCCTTAATATTGATCAGCCCCAGCATTTT
CASALNIDQPQHF
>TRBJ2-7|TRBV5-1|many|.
TGCGCCAGCAGCCCGGGTTTGGGTCTCCACGAGCAGTACTTC
CASSPGLGLHEQYF
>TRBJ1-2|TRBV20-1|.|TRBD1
TGCAGTGCTGGAGGGGGACAGCCAGGTGGCTACACCTTC
CSAGGGQPGGYTF
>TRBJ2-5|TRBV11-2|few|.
TGTGCCAGCAGTCTGGCCTTCCGCGAGACCCAGTACTTC
CASSLAFRETQYF
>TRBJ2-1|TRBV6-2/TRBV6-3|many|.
TGTGCCAGCAGACGTTCCGCCCATGAGCAGTTCTTC
CASRRSAHEQFF
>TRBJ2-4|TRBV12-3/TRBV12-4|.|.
TGTGCCAGCAGTCTCCCCGGGCCTCTTCACATTCAGTACTTC
CASSLPGPLHIQYF
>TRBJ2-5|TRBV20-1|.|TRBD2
TGCAGTGCTAGAGACAGGACTAGCGGGGGAGGAGAGACCCAGTACTTC
CSARDRTSGGGETQYF
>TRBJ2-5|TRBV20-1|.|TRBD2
TGCAGTGCTAGTAGCGGGAGGGCCGATGAGACCCAGTACTTC
CSASSGRADETQYF
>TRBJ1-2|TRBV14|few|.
TGTGCCAGCAGCCAAGATTGGCTTTATGGCTACACCTTC
CASSQDWLYGYTF
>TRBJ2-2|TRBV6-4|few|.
TGTGCCAGCAGTGACTCACCCGACACCGGGGAGCTGTTTTTT
CASSDSPDTGELFF
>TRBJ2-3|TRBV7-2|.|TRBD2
TGTGCCAGCAGCTTCGCTAGCGGATTCACAGATACGCAGTATTTT
CASSFASGFTDTQYF
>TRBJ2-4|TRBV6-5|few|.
TGTGCCAGCAGTTACGATCAGGGGGGGGAGGTAATTCTAGCCAAAAACATTCAGTACTTC
CASSYDQGGEVILAKNIQYF
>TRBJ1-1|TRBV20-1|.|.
TGCAGTGCTAGAGAATCGCCTCTCTTT
CSARESPLF
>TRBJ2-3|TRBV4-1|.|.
TGCGCCAGCAGTCCAGCGGTAGCGGCTAGCACAGATACGCAGTATTTT
CASSPAVAASTDTQYF
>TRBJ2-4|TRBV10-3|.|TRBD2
TGTGCCATCAGCCCCGGAAGCCTAGCGGGGGGGCTAAACATTCAGTACTTC
CAISPGSLAGGLNIQYF
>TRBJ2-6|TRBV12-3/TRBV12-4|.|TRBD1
TGTGCCAGCAGTAAGACAGGGGGCGCTGGGGCCAACGTCCTGACTTTC
CASSKTGGAGANVLTF
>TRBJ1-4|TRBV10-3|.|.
TGTGCCATCAGTGAGAGTGGTAGGGGAGTTGAAAAACTGTTTTTT
CAISESGRGVEKLFF
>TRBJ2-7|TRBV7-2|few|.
TGTGCCAGCAGCCACTGGGCCTCCGCCTACGAGCAGTACTTC
CASSHWASAYEQYF
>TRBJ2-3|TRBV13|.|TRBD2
TGTGCCAGCAGCTCATCGGGACTAGCGCTGCGAGATACGCAGTATTTT
CASSSSGLALRDTQYF
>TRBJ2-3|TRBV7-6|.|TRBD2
TGTGCCAGCAGCTCCCCTAGCGGGATGGCAGATACGCAGTATTTT
CASSSPSGMADTQYF
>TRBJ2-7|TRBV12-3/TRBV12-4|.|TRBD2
TGTGCCAGCAGTTCTCAACTAGCGGGAGAATACTTC
CASSSQLAGEYF
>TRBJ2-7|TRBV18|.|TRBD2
TGTGCCAGCTCACCACAAGGGACTAACTCCTACGAGCAGTACTTC
CASSPQGTNSYEQYF
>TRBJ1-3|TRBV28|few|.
TGTGCCAGCAGTTTCCCCTTCTGGAGGAGCTCTGGAAACACCATATATTTT
CASSFPFWRSSGNTIYF
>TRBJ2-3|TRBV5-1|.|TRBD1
TGCGCCACCAGGGGGAAGGGGCAAACAGATACGCAGTATTTT
CATRGKGQTDTQYF
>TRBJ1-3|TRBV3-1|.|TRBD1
TGTGCCAGCAGCCAAGCGGCCCGGGACAGGGGCTTCGAAAACACCATATATTTT
CASSQAARDRGFENTIYF
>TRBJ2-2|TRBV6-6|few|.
TGTGCCAGCGGCCTCAGGGAGACCGGGGAGCTGTTTTTT
CASGLRETGELFF
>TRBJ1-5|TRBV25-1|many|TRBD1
TGTGCCAGCAGCGGACAGGGGTGGGATCAGCCCCAGCATTTT
CASSGQGWDQPQHF
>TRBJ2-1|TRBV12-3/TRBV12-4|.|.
TGTGCCGGCAGTCCCTTCGGGAATGAGCAGTTCTTC
CAGSPFGNEQFF
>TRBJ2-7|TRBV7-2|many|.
TGTGCCAGCAGCCGATCGAGCGGGTCATCCTACGAGCAGTACTTC
CASSRSSGSSYEQYF
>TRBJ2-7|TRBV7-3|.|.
TGTGCCAGTCGATACGAGCAGTACTTC
CASRYEQYF
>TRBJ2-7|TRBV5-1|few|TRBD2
TGCGCCAGCAGCGAAGGGACTAGCGGCGCCTACGAGCAGTACTTC
CASSEGTSGAYEQYF
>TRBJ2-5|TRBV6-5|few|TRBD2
TGTGCCAGCAGCCAAACTAGCGGGAGTCTGGTCTTC
CASSQTSGSLVF
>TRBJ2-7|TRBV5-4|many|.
TGTGCCAGCAGCTTTCCTCAGGGCGGCATTCAAGAGCAGTACTTC
CASSFPQGGIQEQYF
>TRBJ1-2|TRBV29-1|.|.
TGCAGCGTGGACGAGGGAGTGGGGATCTATGGCTACACCTTC
CSVDEGVGIYGYTF
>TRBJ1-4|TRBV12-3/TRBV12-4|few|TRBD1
TGTGCCAGCAGTCAACAGGGGTTGTCTAATGAAAAGCTGTTTTTT
CASSQQGLSNEKLFF
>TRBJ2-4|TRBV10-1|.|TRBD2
TGCGCCAGCAGTGAGAGCCTAGCGGGAGGGCGAGGAAACATTCAGTACTTC
CASSESLAGGRGNIQYF
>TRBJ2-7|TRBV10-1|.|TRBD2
TGCGCCAGCGGAGTAGCGGGAGGCCCGAAATACTTC
CASGVAGGPKYF
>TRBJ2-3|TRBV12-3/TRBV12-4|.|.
TGTGCCAGCAGTTTGAGAGGGAGTCACCGGCTCCCTTTT
CASSLRGSHRLPF
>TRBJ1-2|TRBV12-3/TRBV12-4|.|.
TGTGCCAGCAGTTGGGCCCGGGGGAGAACTAACTATGGCTACACCTTC
CASSWARGRTNYGYTF
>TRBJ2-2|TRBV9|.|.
.
CPAAPTPGSCFF
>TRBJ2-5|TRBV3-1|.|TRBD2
TGTGCCAGCAGCAGGCCCGGGACTAGCGGGGTAGAGACCCAGTACTTC
CASSRPGTSGVETQYF
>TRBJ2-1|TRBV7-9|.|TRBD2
TGTGCCAGCAGCGAAACTAGCGGGAGTTGGCAGTTCTTC
CASSETSGSWQFF
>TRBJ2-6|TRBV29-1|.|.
TGCAGCGTCTATTCTTCTGGGGCCAACGTCCTGACTTTC
CSVYSSGANVLTF
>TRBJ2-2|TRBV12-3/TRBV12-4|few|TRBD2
TGTGCCAGCACCGGGACTACCCTTCTCACCGGGGAGCTGTTTTTT
CASTGTTLLTGELFF
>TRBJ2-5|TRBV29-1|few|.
TGCAGCGTTGGAAGCTGGAGGGAGACCCAGTACTTC
CSVGSWRETQYF
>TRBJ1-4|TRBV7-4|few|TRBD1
TGTACCAGCAGCTTAGCGGGTCGGGGGACAGGAGTAACTAATGAAAAACTGTTTTTT
CTSSLAGRGTGVTNEKLFF
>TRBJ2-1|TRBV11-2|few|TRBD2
TGTGCCAGCAGCTCAGCAAGCGGGGGGTGGGATGAGCAGTTCTTC
CASSSASGGWDEQFF
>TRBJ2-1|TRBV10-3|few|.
TGTGCCATCAGTGAGTGGGGAGATGAGCAGTTCTTC
CAISEWGDEQFF
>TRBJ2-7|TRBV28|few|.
TGTGCCAGCAGTAACTCTAGGAACCCCTCCTACGAGCAGTACTTC
CASSNSRNPSYEQYF
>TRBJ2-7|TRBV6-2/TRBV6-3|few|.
TGTGCCAGCAGTTACTCCCCACAGGCCTTGTGGGAGCAGTACTTC
CASSYSPQALWEQYF
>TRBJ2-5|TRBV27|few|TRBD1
TGTGCCAGCAGTTTAGACAGGGGGCTGGAGACCCAGTACTTC
CASSLDRGLETQYF
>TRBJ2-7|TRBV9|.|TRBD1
TGTGCCAGCAGCGTAGATCGTTGGGGGACAGATTACGAGCAGTACTTC
CASSVDRWGTDYEQYF
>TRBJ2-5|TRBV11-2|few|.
TGTGCCAGCAGCCGGGGACACGGCGCAGAGACCCAGTACTTC
CASSRGHGAETQYF